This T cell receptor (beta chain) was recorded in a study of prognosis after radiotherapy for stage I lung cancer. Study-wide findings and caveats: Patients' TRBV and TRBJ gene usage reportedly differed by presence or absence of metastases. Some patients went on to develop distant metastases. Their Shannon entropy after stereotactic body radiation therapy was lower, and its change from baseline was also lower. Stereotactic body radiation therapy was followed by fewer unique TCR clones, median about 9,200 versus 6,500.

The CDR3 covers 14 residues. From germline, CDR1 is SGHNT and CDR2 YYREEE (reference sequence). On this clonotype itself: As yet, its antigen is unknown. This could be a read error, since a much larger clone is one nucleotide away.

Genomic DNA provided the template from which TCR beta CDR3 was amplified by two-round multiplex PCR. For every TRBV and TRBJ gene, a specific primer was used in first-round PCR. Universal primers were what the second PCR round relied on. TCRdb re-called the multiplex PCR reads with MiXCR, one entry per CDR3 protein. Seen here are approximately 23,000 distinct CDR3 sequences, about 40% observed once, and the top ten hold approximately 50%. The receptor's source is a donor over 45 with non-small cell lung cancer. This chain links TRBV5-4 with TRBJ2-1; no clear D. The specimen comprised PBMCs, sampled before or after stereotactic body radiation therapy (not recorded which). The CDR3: CASRPNRGYEPWLF. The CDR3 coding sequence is TGTGCCAGCAGGCCAAACCGCGGTTATGAGCCGTGGTTATTC.